These 10 T cell receptor beta chains were all obtained from the same sample, sequenced in a study of shared clonotypes between healthy human individuals. Using immunoSEQ multiplex PCR, the repertoire was profiled, and TCRdb retains in-frame clones only, with some absent. The data show approximately 2.4 million clones, under 97% seen once. The specimen sequenced was naive CD4+ T cells sorted from blood. Noted subset: CD45RA+ positively selected. Receptors originate from a man between 18 and 29 years old in good health.

V and J are TRBV25-1 and TRBJ2-7, with TRBD2 matching over 11 bases. With V trimmed by 4 bases and J by 5 bases, 7 bases remained unmatched. The CDR3 covers 15 residues. The germline gives CDR1 MGHDK, CDR2 SYGVNS. The CDR3 DNA follows: TGTGCCAGCAGTGCGCGACTAGCGGGATTCCACGAGCAGTACTTC. It encodes CASSARLAGFHEQYF.

The gene calls are TRBV25-1 and TRBJ1-3, with D hard to call. The CDR3 consists of 15 residues. CDR1 and CDR2 from the germline V gene are MGHDK and SYGVNS. V was clipped by 3 bases and J by 0 bases, with 9 bases between them. The CDR3 loop reads CASSDSVSSGNTIYF. CDR3 nucleotide sequence: TGTGCCAGCAGTGATTCGGTTAGCTCTGGAAACACCATATATTTT.

The chain is built from TRBV2 and TRBJ1-2; D is uncertain. From germline, CDR1 is SNHLY and CDR2 FYNNEI. V lost 3 bases and J lost 0, with 14 bases in between. The CDR3 runs 16 residues. CDR3 amino acids: CASSEYPRRTNYGYTF. The CDR3 bases are TGTGCCAGCAGTGAGTACCCCCGGCGGACTAACTATGGCTACACCTTC.

The chain employs TRBV5-1 and TRBJ2-4; D is undetermined. The CDR3 runs to 13 residues. Germline assignment: CDR1 SGHRS and CDR2 YFSETQ. The V and J ends lost 1 base and 8 bases respectively, with 10 bases between them. The CDR3 DNA reads TGCGCCAGCAGCTTGATGTCGGTCGACATTCAGTACTTC. It codes for CASSLMSVDIQYF.

The chain couples TRBV28 to TRBJ1-4; D is ambiguous. The V end was cut by 6 bases, the J end by 4 bases, with 9 bases between. CDR3 length: 13 residues. Germline values: CDR1 MDHEN, CDR2 SYDVKM. CDR3 nucleotides: TGTGCCAGCAGGAGTCGGGTTAATGAAAAACTGTTTTTT. This encodes CASRSRVNEKLFF. The variable domain in full, with the rest retrieved from reference TRBV28 and TRBJ1-4, is DVKVTQSSRYLVKRTGEKVFLECVQDMDHENMFWYRQDPGLGLRLIYFSYDVKMKEKGDIPEGYSVSREKKERFSLILESASTNQTSMYLCASRSRVNEKLFFGSGTQLSVL.

The chain employs TRBV7-9 and TRBJ2-3; 8 bases agree with TRBD2. CDR3 length equals 17 residues. J lost 2 bases, V lost 5 bases, and 12 bases had no gene match. Germline assignment: CDR1 SEHNR and CDR2 FQNEAQ (reference sequence). The CDR3 loop is CASSTTTSGSFTDTQYF. CDR3 DNA: TGTGCCAGCAGCACAACCACTAGCGGATCTTTCACAGATACGCAGTATTTT.

In this sample, this clone turned up a few times. The rearrangement joins TRBV7-6 to TRBJ1-5, with D tentatively TRBD1 (6 bases). Germline-derived CDR1 and CDR2 are SGHVS and FNYEAQ. V was pared by 5 bases and J by 1 base, with 9 bases between. CDR3 size: 14 residues. CDR3 region: CASSIGQSNQPQHF. The CDR3 region has the DNA TGTGCCAGCAGCATCGGACAGAGCAATCAGCCCCAGCATTTT.

This clone is a singleton in its sample. The chain carries TRBV7-2 and TRBJ2-7, with no clear D. The V end was cut by 3 bases, the J end by 0 bases, with 3 bases between. Germline CDR1 and CDR2: SGHTA and FQGNSA. The CDR3 has 12 amino acids. CDR3 bases: TGTGCCAGCAGCTTCTTCTCCTACGAGCAGTACTTC. Residues: CASSFFSYEQYF.

The chain uses TRBV6-5 and TRBJ1-6, with unresolved D. The CDR3 is 13 residues long. V was clipped by 2 bases and J by 5 bases, with 4 bases between them. Germline assignment: CDR1 MNHEY and CDR2 SVGAGI. CDR3 sequence: CASSYQNNSPLHF. In nucleotides, the CDR3 is TGTGCCAGCAGTTACCAGAATAATTCACCCCTCCACTTT.

This sequence joins TRBV5-1 and TRBJ1-2; 8 bases agree with TRBD1. The CDR3 is 14 residues long. Trimming at V came to 4 bases and at J to 6 bases, leaving 8 bases not matched to a gene. Germline CDR1 is SGHRS and CDR2 is YFSETQ. As DNA, the CDR3 is TGCGCCAGCAGCCTGACAGGGGCACTCGATGGCTACACCTTC. It specifies CASSLTGALDGYTF.